This T cell receptor beta chain was profiled in a study of cytomegalovirus exposure and HLA in healthy donors. Between the trimmed V and J ends, which lost 4 bases and 4 bases, there was a span of 10 bases. Germline values: CDR1 MNHEY, CDR2 SVGAGI. The CDR3 has 13 amino acids. The PCR made use of 60 Vbeta and 13 Jbeta primers. Repertoires were generated with immunoSEQ multiplex PCR, while TCRdb's copy carries only in-frame clones and drops some. There are 150,000 to 200,000 clones in the sample; under 85% occur only once, and roughly 4% lies in the top ten. The V and J genes are TRBV6-5 and TRBJ1-1; the D gene is possibly TRBD1 (5 bases). Material: PBMCs. This sequence originates from a man aged 50-60 years in good health and CMV-seropositive. The CDR3 DNA reads as TGTGCCAGCAGTTCTCGGGGGGGCACTGAAGCTTTCTTT. This encodes CASSSRGGTEAFF.